The rows below give T cell receptor beta chains drawn from one sample of a study of CD8 T cells in ankylosing spondylitis. TCRdb re-derived calls from the 5' RACE reads in MiXCR, one entry per CDR3 protein. The profile shows approximately 300,000 distinct CDR3 sequences, approximately 8% of them singletons. Input material: blood, either unsorted or a sorted T cell fraction (not recorded which). The receptors stem from a male donor with ankylosing spondylitis. The conserved cysteine and the conserved F or W are not part of the CDR3 here.

j_gene	v_gene	CDR3aa
TRBJ1-5	TRBV3-1	ASSQAGGRNQPQH
TRBJ1-2	TRBV7-9	ASSNQRSYGYT
TRBJ1-2	TRBV20-1	SAGTGEGYT
TRBJ2-1	TRBV11-2	ASSLDGVGGQF
TRBJ2-7	TRBV7-9	ASSLVGGIYEQY
TRBJ2-7	TRBV6-6	ASNPGRAYEQY
TRBJ2-3	TRBV30	AWSVGPGGTDTQY
TRBJ2-7	TRBV29-1	SVGRGYEQY
TRBJ1-1	TRBV20-1	SARPTGYSEAF
TRBJ2-7	TRBV28	ASSRKSGDGTYEQY
TRBJ2-5	TRBV18	ASSLLAGEAVGETQY
TRBJ2-7	TRBV4-3	ASSQVPGQGNIYEQY
TRBJ2-3	TRBV7-3	ASSLMMGSQY
TRBJ2-1	TRBV4-1	ASSQGISIGVYEQF
TRBJ1-5	TRBV27	ASSKTYSNQPQH
TRBJ2-7	TRBV20-1	SARALSGEQY
TRBJ2-7	TRBV5-1	ASSPRQGAYEQY
TRBJ2-3	TRBV20-1	SARSNTQY
TRBJ2-1	TRBV4-1	ASSLAGISYNEQF
TRBJ2-2	TRBV4-2	ASSQEVTWGTGELF
TRBJ2-5	TRBV12-3/TRBV12-4	ASSFAGSRLETQY
TRBJ2-7	TRBV11-2	ASSLDGRLAGDPYEQY
TRBJ2-7	TRBV12-3/TRBV12-4	ASSRTVTYEQY
TRBJ2-3	TRBV27	ASSLDRGQGTQY
TRBJ2-7	TRBV5-1	ASSHSGTGSYEQY
TRBJ2-4	TRBV5-1	ASSEEPGKENIQY
TRBJ1-1	TRBV12-3/TRBV12-4	ASRMTGLNTEAF
TRBJ2-7	TRBV20-1	SARDQREGTYEQY
TRBJ2-7	TRBV18	ASSPRFGTGGADRVNEQY
TRBJ1-2	TRBV9	ASSTTGYDYGYT
TRBJ2-2	TRBV6-2/TRBV6-3	ASSPEGTGELF
TRBJ2-3	TRBV5-1	ASSFTTGGTDTQY
TRBJ2-1	TRBV9	ASSPWTSGNNEQF
TRBJ2-5	TRBV3-1	ASSQGRGPAGETQY
TRBJ2-2	TRBV12-3/TRBV12-4	ASKEGGIAGELF
TRBJ1-6	TRBV6-1	ASSRHIVEDSPLH
TRBJ1-1	TRBV29-1	SVEDLKDLGHFLATEAF
TRBJ2-6	TRBV6-1	ASRRTGEGGANVLT
TRBJ1-5	TRBV5-6	ASSLDPRGPQH
TRBJ2-7	TRBV27	ASSPPGRNSYEQY
TRBJ2-5	TRBV4-3	ASSQGRGQETQY
TRBJ2-1	TRBV4-1	ASREQGADYNEQF
TRBJ2-2	TRBV15	ATSTDGALRGTGELF
TRBJ2-4	TRBV11-2	ASSPARASGNIQY
TRBJ1-2	TRBV7-2	ASSLEAGTGNYGYT
TRBJ2-7	TRBV25-1	ASSEGLAYEQY
TRBJ2-7	TRBV6-1	ASRPSGNLPEQY
TRBJ2-7	TRBV5-6	ASSYRGAGPLEQY
TRBJ2-2	TRBV12-3/TRBV12-4	ASKQGFTGELF
TRBJ2-3	TRBV5-1	ASSTDRGSIDTQY
TRBJ2-2	TRBV5-1	ASSSAQGAAGELF
TRBJ2-3	TRBV29-1	SVSQGASTDTQY
TRBJ2-2	TRBV6-1	AVHRDAANTGELF
TRBJ2-7	TRBV28	ASTRLAGAYEQY